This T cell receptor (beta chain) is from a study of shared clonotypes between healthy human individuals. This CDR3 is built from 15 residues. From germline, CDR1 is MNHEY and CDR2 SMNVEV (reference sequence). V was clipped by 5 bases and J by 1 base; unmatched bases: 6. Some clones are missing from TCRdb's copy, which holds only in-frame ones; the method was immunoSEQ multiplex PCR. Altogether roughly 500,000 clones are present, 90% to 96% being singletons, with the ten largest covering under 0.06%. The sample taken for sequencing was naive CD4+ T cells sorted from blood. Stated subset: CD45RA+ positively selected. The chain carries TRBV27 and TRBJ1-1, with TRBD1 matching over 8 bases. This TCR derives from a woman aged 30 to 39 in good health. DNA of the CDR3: TGTGCCAGCAGTCCTTGGACAGGGACGAACACTGAAGCTTTCTTT. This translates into CASSPWTGTNTEAFF.